This T cell receptor (beta chain) comes out of a study of blood T cell repertoires in COVID-19. This CDR3 region has 14 residues. Germline V gives CDR1 SNHLY, CDR2 FYNNEI. Losses at the gene ends were 6 bases for V and 3 bases for J; bases not matched to a gene: 6. Libraries were prepared by immunoSEQ multiplex PCR; TCRdb keeps only in-frame clonotypes and omits some of them. The sample shows 140,000 or so clones, 75% to 90% of them seen only once. The J gene is TRBJ1-1, the V gene TRBV2; 8 nucleotides agree with TRBD1. The receptor was isolated from an elderly woman with acute or convalescent COVID-19. Sequenced input: peripheral blood. The CDR3 is CASRYTGGYTEAFF. CDR3 in DNA: TGTGCCAGCAGGTATACAGGGGGGTACACTGAAGCTTTCTTT.